Below, 3 T cell receptor beta chains from the same sample are listed, as sequenced in a study of Ad26.COV2.S vaccination and SARS-CoV-2 variants. Profiling relied on immunoSEQ multiplex PCR, and the TCRdb table lists in-frame clones only, not all of them. Among some 520,000 clones, around 88% were seen once, and the ten largest hold around 13%. Treatment defined: some 19 received Ad26.COV2.S at low or high dose, single or two shots; about 5 received placebo; per-sample allocation not given. After the first vaccine or placebo injection, samples were drawn on day 63. This sample comprised peripheral blood, obtained in a trial of Ad26.COV2.S vaccine versus placebo. Every receptor here comes from a person aged 18-65 years who received the Ad26.COV2.S COVID-19 vaccine or a placebo.

The V gene is TRBV3-1 (or the pseudogene TRBV3-2), the J gene TRBJ2-3; the D gene is possibly TRBD2 (6 bases). The CDR3 totals 17 residues. Germline assignment: CDR1 LGHDT and CDR2 YNNKEL (reference sequence). V lost 0 bases and J 6 bases, leaving 19 bases between the germline ends. CDR3 coding DNA: TGTGCCAGCAGCCAAGATTTCGGGACTCGGGCGGGGGATACGCAGTATTTT. This sequence encodes CASSQDFGTRAGDTQYF.

The chain links TRBV29-1 to TRBJ1-1; D uncertain. The germline V gene encodes CDR1 SQVTM and CDR2 ANQGSEA. V lost 5 bases and J lost 2, with 9 bases in between. This CDR3 spans 12 amino acids. The CDR3: CSVKEGNTEAFF. The CDR3, as DNA: TGCAGCGTTAAGGAGGGTAACACTGAAGCTTTCTTT.

This clone appeared a few times. This chain joins TRBV30 and TRBJ1-5; maybe TRBD1 (6 bases). V lost 5 bases and J lost 4, with 9 bases in between. The CDR3 has 12 amino acids. Germline V lookup: CDR1 GTSNPN, CDR2 SVGIG (reference sequence). The CDR3 protein is CAWGDINQPQHF. The CDR3 DNA sequence: TGTGCCTGGGGGGACATTAATCAGCCCCAGCATTTT.